The 2 T cell receptor beta chains reported below all come from one sample, sequenced in a study of blood T cell repertoires in COVID-19. The protocol was immunoSEQ multiplex PCR, while the TCRdb copy is restricted to in-frame clones and leaves out a portion. Altogether 150,000 to 200,000 clones are present, about nine tenths being singletons, with the ten largest covering approximately 4.8%. Source material: peripheral blood. Source of these receptors: a man between 25 and 39 years old with COVID-19, enrolled during active disease.

V gene TRBV12-5 combines with J gene TRBJ1-5; no clear D gene. Germline loops: CDR1 LGHNT, CDR2 FRNRAP. The CDR3 has 11 amino acids. V was clipped by 6 bases and J by 3 bases, with 3 bases between them. The CDR3 DNA sequence: TGTGCTAGTGGCCTCAATCAGCCCCAGCATTTT. It translates to CASGLNQPQHF.

This clone was picked up one time. The chain employs TRBV7-3 and TRBJ2-5; TRBD2 aligns across 7 bases. This CDR3 comprises 16 residues. J gave up 5 bases and V 2 bases, and 11 bases lay outside the gene matches. Germline loops: CDR1 SGHTA, CDR2 FQGTGA. This CDR3 reads CASSLGIAGRGETQYF. The CDR3 bases are TGTGCCAGCAGCTTAGGGATAGCGGGTAGAGGGGAGACCCAGTACTTC.